A single sample gave rise to the 11 T cell receptor beta chains below, sequenced in a study of identical twins. A single record per CDR3 protein comes from TCRdb applying MiXCR to the 5' RACE reads. The table has about 220,000 distinct CDR3 sequences, 6.5% to 8.5% seen once. This same sample was also part of a study on yellow fever vaccine responses in identical twins.

The sequencing input was memory (CD45RO+) T cells sorted from blood. These receptors came from a woman between 18 and 29 years old in good health.

This clonotype was seen many times. The gene calls are TRBV3-1 and TRBJ2-1; the match to TRBD2 covers 7 bases. CDR1 is LGHDT and CDR2 is YNNKEL in the germline V gene (reference sequence). There are 14 residues in the CDR3. The trim removed 4 bases at V and 12 bases at J, leaving 12 bases unmatched. CDR3 sequence: CASSPGKTSMGQFF. CDR3 bases: TGTGCCAGCAGCCCGGGTAAGACTAGCATGGGGCAGTTCTTC.

This clonotype was seen many times. The gene calls are TRBV11-2 and TRBJ2-1; the match to TRBD2 covers 10 bases. Losses at the gene ends were 5 bases for V and 4 bases for J; bases not matched to a gene: 5. Germline V gives CDR1 SGHAT, CDR2 FQNNGV. This CDR3 is 15 amino acids long. CDR3 DNA sequence: TGTGCCAGCAGCACAGGACTAGCGGTATACAATGAGCAGTTCTTC. It codes for CASSTGLAVYNEQFF.

This clonotype was observed at least ten times. The J gene is TRBJ2-2, the V gene TRBV7-2; D is undetermined. Trimming took 1 base from V and 2 from J, leaving 5 bases between them. The germline V gene has CDR1 SGHTA and CDR2 FQGNSA. This CDR3 is 14 amino acids long. The CDR3 sequence: CASSLVVNTGELFF. The CDR3 bases are TGTGCCAGCAGCTTAGTCGTCAACACCGGGGAGCTGTTTTTT. Full variable domain (rest looked up from reference TRBV7-2 and TRBJ2-2): GAGVSQSPSNKVTEKGKDVELRCDPISGHTALYWYRQSLGQGLEFLIYFQGNSAPDKSGLPSDRFSAERTGGSVSTLTIQRTQQEDSAVYLCASSLVVNTGELFFGEGSRLTVL.

This clonotype turned up a few times. The J gene is TRBJ2-5, the V gene TRBV5-6, with 8 bases aligning to TRBD2. The germline V gene has CDR1 SGHDT and CDR2 YYEEEE. The CDR3 spans 15 residues. The junction had 9 bases not matched to a gene; V was cut back by 2 bases and J by 6 bases. The CDR3 sequence is CASSFGSGKKQTQYF. CDR3 in DNA: TGTGCCAGCAGCTTTGGTAGCGGGAAGAAACAGACCCAGTACTTC.

This clonotype showed up many times. This chain uses TRBV14 with TRBJ1-1; D is possibly TRBD1 (6 bases). Trimming removed 0 bases from V and 5 bases from J, with 7 bases in between. The germline gives CDR1 SGHDN, CDR2 FVKESK. This CDR3 is 13 amino acids long. The CDR3 loop is CASSQEQGTEAFF. The CDR3 nucleotides are TGTGCCAGCAGCCAAGAACAGGGTACTGAAGCTTTCTTT.

This clonotype was counted a few times. This chain links TRBV11-3 with TRBJ2-2; D gene unclear. The CDR3 extends over 15 amino acids. Germline loops: CDR1 SGHNT, CDR2 YENEEA. V shed 4 bases and J shed 5 bases, with 14 bases lying between them. Here the CDR3 DNA reads TGTGCCAGCAGCTCCACATCTTGGGGTACCGGGGAGCTGTTTTTT. As protein: CASSSTSWGTGELFF.

This clonotype was picked up many times. The chain is built from TRBV15 and TRBJ2-7, with no clear D. Germline loops: CDR1 LNHNV, CDR2 YYDKDF (reference sequence). The CDR3 is 13 amino acids. V lost 0 bases and J 3 bases, leaving 6 bases between the germline ends. The CDR3: CATSREQSYEQYF. CDR3 sequence (DNA): TGTGCCACCAGCAGAGAACAGAGCTACGAGCAGTACTTC.

This clonotype was seen repeatedly, ten times or more. The chain carries TRBV12-3 or TRBV12-4 and TRBJ2-7; maybe TRBD1 (6 bases). Trimming took off 5 bases at V and 2 bases at J, with 10 bases between the two ends. The CDR3 contains 13 residues. The CDR3 DNA reads TGTGCCAGCAGTGGGGGCGCGCCCTACGAGCAGTACTTC. The encoded protein is CASSGGAPYEQYF.

The chain couples TRBV5-5 to TRBJ2-5; 12 bases match TRBD2. Per the germline V gene, CDR1 is SGHKS and CDR2 is YYEKEE (reference sequence). V lost 3 bases to trimming and J lost 5 bases; unmatched junction nucleotides: 5. The CDR3 consists of 15 residues. CDR3 amino acids: CASSSPSGGAETQYF. In DNA form, the CDR3 reads TGTGCCAGCAGCTCCCCTAGCGGGGGGGCTGAGACCCAGTACTTC.

This clonotype was seen many times. The V and J genes are TRBV29-1 and TRBJ2-1; possibly TRBD1 or TRBD2 for D (5 bases each). This CDR3 has 13 amino acids. Germline lookup yields CDR1 SQVTM and CDR2 ANQGSEA. Trimming removed 2 bases from V and 12 bases from J, with 17 bases in between. The CDR3 is CSVERQQGALQFF. CDR3 DNA sequence: TGCAGCGTTGAACGACAGCAGGGAGCCCTGCAGTTCTTC.

This rearrangement joins TRBV13 to TRBJ2-3; TRBD2 matches at 9 bases. V shed 11 bases and J 2 bases; nucleotides not matched to a gene: 20. The CDR3 extends over 18 amino acids. In germline, CDR1 is PRHDT, CDR2 FYEKMQ (reference sequence). In DNA, the CDR3 is TGTGCCTTCAGTTTAATTAGCGGGGGCTTGGGTAACACAGATACGCAGTATTTT. It translates to CAFSLISGGLGNTDTQYF.